This entry features one T cell receptor beta chain sequence. Its antigen remains unidentified. The CDR3 runs to 15 residues. V trimming: 2 bases; J trimming: 5 bases; junction bases outside the gene matches: 2. The germline gives CDR1 MRHNA, CDR2 SNTAGT. This record comes from a study of cytomegalovirus exposure and HLA in healthy donors. Study observations and caveats: HLA restriction was apparent for most CMV-associated TCR beta chains in a later analysis.

The PCR made use of 60 Vbeta and 13 Jbeta primers. The authors' processing: Unique TCR beta chains numbered around 80 million in a later analysis, with roughly 10 million shared. Assay: immunoSEQ multiplex PCR; the TCRdb copy retains only in-frame clones and omits some. The DNA gave D and trimming, while V, J and clone size come from that table. Of 200,000 to 250,000 clones listed, 80% to 85% are singletons. Specimen: PBMCs. V is TRBV6-4 and J is TRBJ2-3; TRBD2 matches at 12 bases. The sequence derives from a woman aged 40 to 50 in good health and CMV-seronegative. The chain's CDR3 is CASSDLAGGVDTQYF. The CDR3 DNA sequence: TGTGCCAGCAGTGACCTAGCGGGAGGGGTAGATACGCAGTATTTT.